Listed below are T cell receptor beta chains from one sample, sequenced in a study of blood T cell repertoires in COVID-19. Repertoires were generated with immunoSEQ multiplex PCR, while TCRdb's copy carries only in-frame clones and drops some. The table includes roughly 300,000 clones, more than 75% detected once. The sequenced sample consisted of PBMCs or T cells enriched from blood (not recorded which). The receptor set was obtained from a woman aged 25 to 39 who had recovered from COVID-19. CDR3s include the opening cysteine and the closing phenylalanine or tryptophan. The D gene is left open where the match is weak. Expanded clones get a size class; other rows say once, few or many, or leave the size out.

v_call	j_call	d_call	clone_size	cdr3_nt	cdr3_aa
TRBV2	TRBJ1-2	-	-	TGTGCCAGCAGTGTGCGCGAGAACTATGGCTACACCTTC	CASSVRENYGYTF
TRBV7-9	TRBJ1-3	-	-	TGTGCCAGCAGCTTAGGGTCAGGGGCTGGAAACACCATATATTTT	CASSLGSGAGNTIYF
TRBV29-1	TRBJ1-5	-	-	TGCAGCGTGGGCTGGGAGAAAAGTCAGCCCCAGCATTTT	CSVGWEKSQPQHF
TRBV4-1	TRBJ1-5	-	-	TGCGCCAGCAGCCCCTGGACAGAGAGCAATCAGCCCCAGCATTTT	CASSPWTESNQPQHF
TRBV19	TRBJ2-3	TRBD2	-	TGTGCCAGTAGTATGGTTACGAGCGGGGGGGCTAGCACAGATACGCAGTATTTT	CASSMVTSGGASTDTQYF
TRBV10-3	TRBJ2-3	-	-	TGTGCCATCAGTGACCCTAGCACAGATACGCAGTATTTT	CAISDPSTDTQYF
TRBV6-5	TRBJ1-1	-	-	TGTGCCAGCAGTCCAGGCTCCGGGGAGGCCACTGAAGCTTTCTTT	CASSPGSGEATEAFF
TRBV28	TRBJ1-4	TRBD1	-	TGTGCCAGCAGTCCATTCACAGGGGCGGGTGCTAATGAAAAACTGTTTTTT	CASSPFTGAGANEKLFF
TRBV5-1	TRBJ1-5	-	-	TGCGCCAGCAGCTTATGGGGGCCAGATCAGCCCCAGCATTTT	CASSLWGPDQPQHF
TRBV28	TRBJ2-3	-	few	TGTGCCAGCAGTTTCCAAACCGGGACTAGCACAGATACGCAGTATTTT	CASSFQTGTSTDTQYF
TRBV6-5	TRBJ1-4	TRBD1	-	TGTGCCAGCAGGCCTACCGGGACAGTTTATGAAAAACTGTTTTTT	CASRPTGTVYEKLFF
TRBV19	TRBJ2-3	-	-	TGTGCCAGTAGATCCGCGCTTCTGACAGATACGCAGTATTTT	CASRSALLTDTQYF
TRBV6-8	TRBJ1-6	-	-	TGTGCCAGCAGTTACTCGAACAGGCAGGGTAATTCACCCCTCCACTTT	CASSYSNRQGNSPLHF
TRBV14	TRBJ1-1	-	-	TGTGCCAGCAGCCAAGTCCGGGACACCTTTCCCACTGAAGCTTTCTTT	CASSQVRDTFPTEAFF
TRBV30	TRBJ1-4	-	-	TGTGCCTGGGCCCCCCTCGGTGAAAAACTGTTTTTT	CAWAPLGEKLFF
TRBV27	TRBJ2-3	-	-	TGTGCCACCATCCCCCGGGGTATTCGGCGGGGATACACAGATACGCAGTATTTT	CATIPRGIRRGYTDTQYF
TRBV7-6	TRBJ1-4	-	-	TGTGCCAGCAGCTTAGTTCCCGGGGGTGAAAAACTGTTTTTT	CASSLVPGGEKLFF
TRBV7-9	TRBJ2-2	-	few	TGTGCCAGCAACAGGGACACCGGGGAGCTGTTTTTT	CASNRDTGELFF
TRBV29-1	TRBJ1-4	-	-	TGCAGCGTAAAGGGGACAAATGAAAAACTGTTTTTT	CSVKGTNEKLFF
TRBV4-3	TRBJ1-6	TRBD1	-	TGCGCCAGCAGCCAAGACTCCAGGGGGCTTTCACCCCTCCACTTT	CASSQDSRGLSPLHF
TRBV5-1	TRBJ2-3	TRBD2	-	TGCGCCAGCAGCGTCCTCGGCGGGGGGCCGGGGGATACGCAGTATTTT	CASSVLGGGPGDTQYF
TRBV6-2/TRBV6-3	TRBJ2-4	-	once	TGTGCCAGCAGTGATTCTAGGGGCCAAAACATTCAGTACTTC	CASSDSRGQNIQYF
TRBV7-9	TRBJ2-2	TRBD2	few	TGTGCGAGCGGAGGAGGGCTAGCGGCCGGGGAGCTGTTTTTT	CASGGGLAAGELFF